The rows below give T cell receptor beta chains drawn from one sample of a study of blood T cells in healthy people across ages. TCRdb recomputed calls from the 5' RACE reads with MiXCR, one row per CDR3 protein. The data show about 1.8 million distinct CDR3 sequences, with about 50% seen just once and around 2.1% held by the top ten. Sequencing was performed on blood. These receptors all stem from a woman between 40 and 55 years old in good health. The CDR3 runs from the conserved cysteine through the conserved F or W. D genes are given only for firm matches. Expanded clones get a size class; other rows say once, few or many, or leave the size out.

clone_size: .
j_call: TRBJ1-2
d_call: .
v_call: TRBV20-1
cdr3_nt: TGCAGTGTCCAAACATCCGCGGGGGCGCGGGGCTATGGCTACACCTTC
cdr3_aa: CSVQTSAGARGYGYTF

clone_size: few
j_call: TRBJ2-4
d_call: TRBD1
v_call: TRBV6-5
cdr3_nt: TGTGCCAGCAGCCGGACAGGGGGGAACATTCAGTACTTC
cdr3_aa: CASSRTGGNIQYF

clone_size: .
j_call: TRBJ1-2
d_call: TRBD1
v_call: TRBV28
cdr3_nt: TGTGCCAGCAGTTCAGGGGGCCCCTACACCTTC
cdr3_aa: CASSSGGPYTF

clone_size: .
j_call: TRBJ2-3
d_call: TRBD2
v_call: TRBV5-1
cdr3_nt: TGCGCCAGCAGCCGGGGGGCTAGCGGGGGATCAGATACGCAGTATTTT
cdr3_aa: CASSRGASGGSDTQYF

clone_size: .
j_call: TRBJ1-2
d_call: TRBD1
v_call: TRBV29-1
cdr3_nt: TGCAGCGTTGAAGATCAGATACAGGGGAGGCTTGGCTACACCTTC
cdr3_aa: CSVEDQIQGRLGYTF

clone_size: .
j_call: TRBJ2-4
d_call: .
v_call: TRBV20-1
cdr3_nt: TGCAGTGCTGAAGACCTAGCCAAAAACACTCAGTACTTC
cdr3_aa: CSAEDLAKNTQYF

clone_size: once
j_call: TRBJ1-1
d_call: .
v_call: TRBV29-1
cdr3_nt: TGCAGCGTTGCAGGATGGCAGGGGACTGAAGCTTTCTTT
cdr3_aa: CSVAGWQGTEAFF

clone_size: .
j_call: TRBJ2-1
d_call: TRBD2
v_call: TRBV6-1
cdr3_nt: TGTGCCAGCATTCAGACTAGCGGGGTTTACAATGAGCAGTTCTTC
cdr3_aa: CASIQTSGVYNEQFF

clone_size: few
j_call: TRBJ1-2
d_call: .
v_call: TRBV27
cdr3_nt: TGTGCCAGCAGTTTAAAGGGGGTCGACTATGGCTACACCTTC
cdr3_aa: CASSLKGVDYGYTF

clone_size: .
j_call: TRBJ2-2
d_call: .
v_call: TRBV12-3/TRBV12-4
cdr3_nt: TGTGCCAGCAGCACCCAAGGCTCGGCCGGGGAGCTGTTTTTT
cdr3_aa: CASSTQGSAGELFF

clone_size: .
j_call: TRBJ2-5
d_call: .
v_call: TRBV27
cdr3_nt: TGTGCCAGCAGCAATTCGAGGGTAGGGGAGACCCAGTACTTC
cdr3_aa: CASSNSRVGETQYF

clone_size: .
j_call: TRBJ2-1
d_call: .
v_call: TRBV4-3
cdr3_nt: TGCGCCAGCAGCCAAACAGGGACTACGCACAATGAGCAGTTCTTC
cdr3_aa: CASSQTGTTHNEQFF

clone_size: few
j_call: TRBJ2-5
d_call: TRBD1
v_call: TRBV6-5
cdr3_nt: TGTGCCAGCAGTTACCCGGACAGGGGGCTAATAGAGTACGGGGAGACCCAGTACTTC
cdr3_aa: CASSYPDRGLIEYGETQYF

clone_size: .
j_call: TRBJ1-2
d_call: TRBD1
v_call: TRBV24-1
cdr3_nt: TGTGCCACCAGTGACACTACAGGGGACTATGGCTACACCTTC
cdr3_aa: CATSDTTGDYGYTF

clone_size: .
j_call: TRBJ1-1
d_call: .
v_call: TRBV6-2/TRBV6-3
cdr3_nt: TGTGCCAGCAGTTACTCCGTCTCGAGTTATGACACTGAAGCTTTCTTT
cdr3_aa: CASSYSVSSYDTEAFF

clone_size: few
j_call: TRBJ2-4
d_call: .
v_call: TRBV7-2
cdr3_nt: TGTGCCAGCAGCCGTCGAGAAACCGGGGGTGGGCTACAAAACATTCAGTACTTC
cdr3_aa: CASSRRETGGGLQNIQYF

clone_size: few
j_call: TRBJ2-3
d_call: .
v_call: TRBV6-6
cdr3_nt: TGTGCCAGCAACCAAATTAGCACAGATACGCAGTATTTT
cdr3_aa: CASNQISTDTQYF

clone_size: few
j_call: TRBJ1-2
d_call: TRBD1
v_call: TRBV20-1
cdr3_nt: TGCAGTGCTAGGGAGGACAGGGAGAGTCGGTATGGCTACACCTTC
cdr3_aa: CSAREDRESRYGYTF

clone_size: few
j_call: TRBJ1-4
d_call: TRBD1
v_call: TRBV3-1
cdr3_nt: TGTGCCAGCAGCCTTCAGGGGACAGGAAATGAAAAACTGTTTTTT
cdr3_aa: CASSLQGTGNEKLFF

clone_size: .
j_call: TRBJ1-2
d_call: .
v_call: TRBV10-3
cdr3_nt: TGTGCCATCAGTACCAACGGAGCTAACTATGGCTACACCTTC
cdr3_aa: CAISTNGANYGYTF

clone_size: few
j_call: TRBJ2-5
d_call: .
v_call: TRBV5-1
cdr3_nt: TGCGCCAGCAGCTTCCCCTCCAGGGGTGGGGCCCAAGAGACCCAGTACTTC
cdr3_aa: CASSFPSRGGAQETQYF

clone_size: once
j_call: TRBJ1-5
d_call: .
v_call: TRBV7-8
cdr3_nt: TGTGCCAGCAGCGTGACCGCCGGAGGTCAGCCCCAGCATTTT
cdr3_aa: CASSVTAGGQPQHF

clone_size: few
j_call: TRBJ2-7
d_call: TRBD1
v_call: TRBV6-2/TRBV6-3
cdr3_nt: TGTGCCAGCAGCCCCGCCGGGACAGGGCTGAACGAGCAGTACTTC
cdr3_aa: CASSPAGTGLNEQYF

clone_size: many
j_call: TRBJ2-1
d_call: TRBD2
v_call: TRBV7-2
cdr3_nt: TGTGCCAGCAGAGGACTAGCGGGGGGGAGCTCCTACAATGAGCAGTTCTTC
cdr3_aa: CASRGLAGGSSYNEQFF

clone_size: .
j_call: TRBJ1-2
d_call: .
v_call: TRBV28
cdr3_nt: TGTGCCAGCAGTTTAGAAACGACCTATGGCTATGGCTACACCTTC
cdr3_aa: CASSLETTYGYGYTF

clone_size: .
j_call: TRBJ2-3
d_call: .
v_call: TRBV2
cdr3_nt: TGTGCCAGCAAGGACTTAACTAGCACAGATACGCAGTATTTT
cdr3_aa: CASKDLTSTDTQYF

clone_size: .
j_call: TRBJ2-7
d_call: TRBD1
v_call: TRBV4-1
cdr3_nt: TGCGCCAGCAGCCTGGCACTCCCCGGGACAGGGATGAACGAGCAGTACTTC
cdr3_aa: CASSLALPGTGMNEQYF

clone_size: .
j_call: TRBJ2-7
d_call: .
v_call: TRBV6-2/TRBV6-3
cdr3_nt: TGTGCCGGCAGTACAAATCTAGCGACCGAGCAGTACTTC
cdr3_aa: CAGSTNLATEQYF

clone_size: few
j_call: TRBJ1-2
d_call: TRBD1
v_call: TRBV28
cdr3_nt: TGTGCCAGCAGTTCTGTGACAGGGAATGGCTACACCTTC
cdr3_aa: CASSSVTGNGYTF

clone_size: .
j_call: TRBJ1-2
d_call: .
v_call: TRBV20-1
cdr3_nt: TGCAGTGCTAGTCCAGGGCGGGACTATGGCTACACCTTC
cdr3_aa: CSASPGRDYGYTF

clone_size: few
j_call: TRBJ2-7
d_call: .
v_call: TRBV4-1
cdr3_nt: TGCGCCAGCAGCCAATCCGCAGGCGGTGGGACCGAGCAGTACTTC
cdr3_aa: CASSQSAGGGTEQYF

clone_size: .
j_call: TRBJ2-1
d_call: .
v_call: TRBV24-1
cdr3_nt: TGTGCCACCAGTGACCGAGGGGCCCCGGGCTACAATGAGCAGTTCTTC
cdr3_aa: CATSDRGAPGYNEQFF

clone_size: few
j_call: TRBJ2-7
d_call: .
v_call: TRBV20-1
cdr3_nt: TGCAGTGCTAGAGATAGGATTTACGAGCAGTACTTC
cdr3_aa: CSARDRIYEQYF

clone_size: few
j_call: TRBJ2-7
d_call: .
v_call: TRBV9
cdr3_nt: TGTGCCAGCAGCGTAGGTCACAGGGACACCGAGCAGTACTTC
cdr3_aa: CASSVGHRDTEQYF

clone_size: .
j_call: TRBJ1-2
d_call: TRBD1
v_call: TRBV28
cdr3_nt: TGTGCCAGCAGAGACAGGGCTTTATGGGGCTACACCTTC
cdr3_aa: CASRDRALWGYTF

clone_size: .
j_call: TRBJ2-1
d_call: TRBD2
v_call: TRBV7-2
cdr3_nt: TGTGCCAGCAGCTTAGAGGTACGGGGGGTTTACAATGAGCAGTTCTTC
cdr3_aa: CASSLEVRGVYNEQFF

clone_size: .
j_call: TRBJ2-1
d_call: TRBD2
v_call: TRBV9
cdr3_nt: TGTGCCAGCAGCCCCCAGGGTAGCGGGGGGGCTTTATCGTCAAATGAGCAGTTCTTC
cdr3_aa: CASSPQGSGGALSSNEQFF

clone_size: .
j_call: TRBJ2-7
d_call: .
v_call: TRBV20-1
cdr3_nt: TGCAGTGCTCGAACGACAGTTACCTACGAGCAGTACTTC
cdr3_aa: CSARTTVTYEQYF

clone_size: few
j_call: TRBJ1-2
d_call: .
v_call: TRBV4-3
cdr3_nt: TGCGCCAGCAGCCCCTTGGGCGACAGCTATGGCTACACCTTC
cdr3_aa: CASSPLGDSYGYTF

clone_size: few
j_call: TRBJ1-2
d_call: .
v_call: TRBV28
cdr3_nt: TGTGCCAGCAGTTCCCTCCCAGTTACCAACCGATATGGCTACACCTTC
cdr3_aa: CASSSLPVTNRYGYTF

clone_size: once
j_call: TRBJ2-3
d_call: TRBD2
v_call: TRBV7-2
cdr3_nt: TGTGCCAGCAGCTTAACTGGTAGCGGGGGGGCGGTGACAGATACGCAGTATTTT
cdr3_aa: CASSLTGSGGAVTDTQYF

clone_size: .
j_call: TRBJ1-6
d_call: TRBD1
v_call: TRBV7-2
cdr3_nt: TGTGCCAGCACCCTTAAGGTGGGACAGGGTACCTATAATTCACCCCTCCACTTT
cdr3_aa: CASTLKVGQGTYNSPLHF

clone_size: few
j_call: TRBJ2-1
d_call: .
v_call: TRBV28
cdr3_nt: TGTGCCAGCAGTCAAAGCCAGGGTTTGTGGCAAGGGAATGAGCAGTTCTTC
cdr3_aa: CASSQSQGLWQGNEQFF